The rows below give T cell receptor beta chains drawn from one sample of a study of blood T cell repertoires in COVID-19. Some clones are missing from TCRdb's copy, which holds only in-frame ones; the method was immunoSEQ multiplex PCR. The sample shows approximately 200,000 clones, nearly 90% of them seen only once. Sequencing was performed on PBMCs or T cells enriched from blood (not recorded which). The receptor set was obtained from a woman in her thirties or forties with acute COVID-19. Both conserved end residues are part of each CDR3. A D gene is named only where the DNA matches it firmly. Not all rows give a size; the values are once, few, many and, for expanded clones, a class.

clone_size: NA
d_call: TRBD1
v_call: TRBV3-1/TRBV3-2
j_call: TRBJ2-5
cdr3_aa: CASSQDRSTGELGKTQYF
cdr3_nt: TGTGCCAGCAGCCAAGATAGGTCGACAGGGGAGTTGGGAAAGACCCAGTACTTC

clone_size: NA
d_call: TRBD2
v_call: TRBV14
j_call: TRBJ2-1
cdr3_aa: CASSLSTGLAGVNEQFF
cdr3_nt: TGTGCCAGCAGCCTTAGTACGGGACTAGCGGGAGTCAATGAGCAGTTCTTC

clone_size: NA
d_call: NA
v_call: TRBV21-1
j_call: TRBJ2-3
cdr3_aa: CASSVGGGAHTSTDTQYF
cdr3_nt: NA

clone_size: NA
d_call: NA
v_call: TRBV27
j_call: TRBJ2-2
cdr3_aa: CASSGSGAVTGELFF
cdr3_nt: TGTGCCAGCAGTGGTTCAGGGGCAGTCACCGGGGAGCTGTTTTTT

clone_size: NA
d_call: TRBD1
v_call: TRBV2
j_call: TRBJ2-5
cdr3_aa: CASSMRQGSFLEETQYF
cdr3_nt: TGTGCCAGCAGTATGCGACAGGGAAGTTTTCTGGAGGAGACCCAGTACTTC

clone_size: NA
d_call: NA
v_call: TRBV19
j_call: TRBJ2-6
cdr3_aa: CASSTPRQLSSGANVLTF
cdr3_nt: TGTGCCAGTAGTACCCCCCGACAGCTAAGCTCTGGGGCCAACGTCCTGACTTTC

clone_size: NA
d_call: NA
v_call: TRBV28
j_call: TRBJ1-5
cdr3_aa: CASSLRDFGWPQHF
cdr3_nt: TGTGCCAGCAGTTTAAGGGACTTCGGTTGGCCCCAGCATTTT

clone_size: NA
d_call: NA
v_call: TRBV5-8
j_call: TRBJ1-2
cdr3_aa: CASSKNYRRGDYGYTF
cdr3_nt: TGTGCCAGCAGCAAGAATTACCGACGGGGGGACTATGGCTACACCTTC

clone_size: NA
d_call: TRBD1
v_call: TRBV11-2
j_call: TRBJ1-6
cdr3_aa: CASSLEDRVSSPLHF
cdr3_nt: TGTGCCAGCAGCTTAGAGGACAGGGTCTCTTCACCCCTCCACTTT

clone_size: NA
d_call: TRBD2
v_call: TRBV12-3/TRBV12-4
j_call: TRBJ2-7
cdr3_aa: CASSSGGSEQYF
cdr3_nt: TGTGCCAGCAGTAGCGGGGGGAGCGAGCAGTACTTC

clone_size: once
d_call: TRBD1
v_call: TRBV6-5
j_call: TRBJ1-2
cdr3_aa: CASRRTGVYGYTF
cdr3_nt: TGTGCCAGCAGGAGGACAGGGGTCTATGGCTACACCTTC

clone_size: NA
d_call: NA
v_call: TRBV2
j_call: TRBJ1-1
cdr3_aa: CASTRDTDTEAFF
cdr3_nt: TGTGCCAGCACCCGGGACACCGACACTGAAGCTTTCTTT

clone_size: once
d_call: TRBD2
v_call: TRBV19
j_call: TRBJ2-1
cdr3_aa: CASIGLAGEQFF
cdr3_nt: TGTGCCAGTATCGGGCTAGCGGGAGAGCAGTTCTTC

clone_size: NA
d_call: NA
v_call: TRBV21-1
j_call: TRBJ1-5
cdr3_aa: CASSLLSLTGENSNQPQHF
cdr3_nt: TGTGCCAGCAGTTTACTATCGTTAACAGGAGAGAATAGCAATCAGCCCCAGCATTTT

clone_size: NA
d_call: NA
v_call: TRBV10-2
j_call: TRBJ2-1
cdr3_aa: CASSEAAADYNEQFF
cdr3_nt: TGCGCCAGCAGTGAGGCGGCGGCCGACTACAATGAGCAGTTCTTC

clone_size: NA
d_call: TRBD1
v_call: TRBV2
j_call: TRBJ2-3
cdr3_aa: CASSDWDRSTDTQYF
cdr3_nt: TGTGCCAGCAGTGATTGGGACAGGAGCACAGATACGCAGTATTTT

clone_size: NA
d_call: TRBD1
v_call: TRBV7-9
j_call: TRBJ1-2
cdr3_aa: CASRQMDRVSYGYTF
cdr3_nt: TGTGCCAGCAGACAAATGGACAGGGTGAGCTATGGCTACACCTTC

clone_size: once
d_call: TRBD2
v_call: TRBV3-1/TRBV3-2
j_call: TRBJ2-1
cdr3_aa: CASSQDLTSGYNEQFF
cdr3_nt: TGTGCCAGCAGCCAAGATCTAACTAGCGGGTACAATGAGCAGTTCTTC

clone_size: once
d_call: NA
v_call: TRBV30
j_call: TRBJ2-1
cdr3_aa: CAWSATRYNEQFF
cdr3_nt: TGTGCCTGGAGTGCGACACGGTACAATGAGCAGTTCTTC

clone_size: NA
d_call: NA
v_call: TRBV6-4
j_call: TRBJ2-7
cdr3_aa: CASRSPDTSSYEQYF
cdr3_nt: TGTGCCAGCAGGAGCCCCGACACGAGCTCCTACGAGCAGTACTTC

clone_size: NA
d_call: TRBD1
v_call: TRBV5-5
j_call: TRBJ1-2
cdr3_aa: CASSTGQINYGYTF
cdr3_nt: TGTGCCAGCAGCACGGGACAGATCAACTATGGCTACACCTTC

clone_size: NA
d_call: TRBD1
v_call: TRBV7-6
j_call: TRBJ1-5
cdr3_aa: CASSYDRGQPQHF
cdr3_nt: TGTGCCAGCAGCTATGACAGGGGTCAGCCCCAGCATTTT

clone_size: NA
d_call: TRBD2
v_call: TRBV27
j_call: TRBJ2-2
cdr3_aa: CASSLLAGVDGELFF
cdr3_nt: TGTGCCAGCAGTTTATTAGCGGGAGTTGACGGGGAGCTGTTTTTT

clone_size: NA
d_call: TRBD1
v_call: TRBV28
j_call: TRBJ2-7
cdr3_aa: CASSIPGQGREQYF
cdr3_nt: TGTGCCAGCAGTATACCGGGACAGGGTAGAGAGCAGTACTTC

clone_size: NA
d_call: NA
v_call: TRBV3-1/TRBV3-2
j_call: TRBJ2-2
cdr3_aa: CASSQGQGNSSGELFF
cdr3_nt: TGTGCCAGCAGCCAAGGGCAGGGGAATTCTTCCGGGGAGCTGTTTTTT

clone_size: few
d_call: NA
v_call: TRBV7-2
j_call: TRBJ2-5
cdr3_aa: CASSLRGGETQYF
cdr3_nt: TGTGCCAGCAGCTTAAGGGGAGGAGAGACCCAGTACTTC

clone_size: NA
d_call: TRBD1
v_call: TRBV28
j_call: TRBJ1-2
cdr3_aa: CASQLQGVGGYTF
cdr3_nt: TGTGCCAGCCAATTACAGGGGGTTGGTGGCTACACCTTC

clone_size: NA
d_call: NA
v_call: TRBV12-3/TRBV12-4
j_call: TRBJ2-7
cdr3_aa: CASREDRFYEQYF
cdr3_nt: TGTGCCAGCAGAGAAGACAGATTCTACGAGCAGTACTTC

clone_size: NA
d_call: TRBD1
v_call: TRBV27
j_call: TRBJ2-7
cdr3_aa: CASSLTGGGYEQYF
cdr3_nt: TGTGCCAGCAGCCTGACAGGGGGTGGGTACGAGCAGTACTTC

clone_size: NA
d_call: NA
v_call: TRBV2
j_call: TRBJ1-3
cdr3_aa: CASTTVQGLGGNTIYF
cdr3_nt: TGTGCCAGCACCACGGTACAGGGCCTGGGAGGAAACACCATATATTTT

clone_size: NA
d_call: NA
v_call: TRBV3-1/TRBV3-2
j_call: TRBJ1-2
cdr3_aa: CASSQDPQGGYTF
cdr3_nt: TGTGCCAGCAGCCAAGATCCGCAGGGTGGCTACACCTTC

clone_size: NA
d_call: NA
v_call: TRBV9
j_call: TRBJ2-7
cdr3_aa: CASSPHYEQYF
cdr3_nt: TGTGCCAGCAGCCCACACTACGAGCAGTACTTC

clone_size: NA
d_call: TRBD1
v_call: TRBV10-3
j_call: TRBJ1-1
cdr3_aa: CAIQRQGDTEAFF
cdr3_nt: TGTGCCATCCAGCGGCAGGGGGACACTGAAGCTTTCTTT

clone_size: NA
d_call: TRBD2
v_call: TRBV9
j_call: TRBJ2-2
cdr3_aa: CASKGGSPGELFF
cdr3_nt: TGTGCCAGCAAGGGCGGGAGTCCCGGGGAGCTGTTTTTT

clone_size: NA
d_call: TRBD2
v_call: TRBV7-3
j_call: TRBJ2-3
cdr3_aa: CASSLLAGVTDTQYF
cdr3_nt: TGTGCCAGCAGCTTACTTGCGGGGGTCACAGATACGCAGTATTTT